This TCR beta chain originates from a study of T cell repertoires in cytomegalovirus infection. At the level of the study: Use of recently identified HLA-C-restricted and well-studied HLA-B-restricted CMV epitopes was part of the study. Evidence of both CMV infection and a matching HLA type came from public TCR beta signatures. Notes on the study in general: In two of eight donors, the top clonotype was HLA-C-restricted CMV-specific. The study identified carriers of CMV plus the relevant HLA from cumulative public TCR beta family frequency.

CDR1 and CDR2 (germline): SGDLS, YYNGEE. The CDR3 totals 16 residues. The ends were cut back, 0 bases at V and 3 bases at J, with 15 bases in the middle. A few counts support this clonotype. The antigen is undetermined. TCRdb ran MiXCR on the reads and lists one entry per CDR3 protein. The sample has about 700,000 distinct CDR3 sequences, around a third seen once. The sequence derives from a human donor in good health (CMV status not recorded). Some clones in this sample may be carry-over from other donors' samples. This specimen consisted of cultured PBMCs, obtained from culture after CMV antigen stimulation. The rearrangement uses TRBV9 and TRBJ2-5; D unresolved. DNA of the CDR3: TGTGCCAGCAGCGTAGAGAACGGGCGGCAAGAAGAGACCCAGTACTTC. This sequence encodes CASSVENGRQEETQYF.